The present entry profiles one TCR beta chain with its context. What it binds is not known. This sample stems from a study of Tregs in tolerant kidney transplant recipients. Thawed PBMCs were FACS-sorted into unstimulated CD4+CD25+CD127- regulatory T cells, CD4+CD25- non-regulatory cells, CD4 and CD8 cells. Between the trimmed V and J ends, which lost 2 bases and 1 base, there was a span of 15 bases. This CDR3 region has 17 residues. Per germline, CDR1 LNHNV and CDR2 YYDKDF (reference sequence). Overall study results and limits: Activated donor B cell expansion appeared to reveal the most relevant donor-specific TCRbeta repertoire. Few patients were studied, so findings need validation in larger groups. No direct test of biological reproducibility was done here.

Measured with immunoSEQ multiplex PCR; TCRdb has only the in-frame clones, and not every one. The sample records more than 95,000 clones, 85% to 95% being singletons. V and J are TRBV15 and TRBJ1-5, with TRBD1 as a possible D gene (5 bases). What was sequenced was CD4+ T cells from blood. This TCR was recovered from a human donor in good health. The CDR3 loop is CATSRPRGQSSNQPQHF. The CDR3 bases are TGTGCCACCAGCAGACCGCGAGGACAATCAAGCAATCAGCCCCAGCATTTT.